One TCR beta chain is described in this entry. Its recognized antigen is unknown. Base qualities are not recorded, but no much larger clone differs from it by a single base. The same DNA, extracted from blood mononuclear cells, served for both TCR sequencing and STAT3 sequencing. This record belongs to a study of STAT3 mutations in large granular lymphocyte leukemia (dated by TCRdb to between 2019 and 2020). With regard to the full study: Canonical activating STAT3 mutations were detected in roughly half of the longitudinally sequenced T-LGLL patients. From an initial cohort of 207 LGL patients, roughly 17 representative T-LGLL cases were selected for longitudinal TCRbeta and STAT3 sequencing. A couple of patients with natural killer LGL leukemia were also sequenced longitudinally as controls within the study. More than half of T-LGLL patients received one or more immunosuppressive therapy regimens, with hematologic response in less than 50% of those treated. To reconstruct clonal hierarchy and dynamics, serial deep sequencing of TCRbeta CDR3 and STAT3 was performed in patients with T-cell large granular lymphocyte leukemia. On average, sequencing was done at 3 to 4 time points per patient, with the number of samplings ranging from 2 to 8. What the work shows at the level of the full study, not this receptor alone: Because no samples were available when a clone first appeared, clonal expansion had to be inferred from samplings taken at other points. Linking therapy response to changes in TCR clonal burden was complicated by variable intervals between samplings and by differing treatment regimens. Since codominant clonotypes persisted in some patients, a small but highly pathogenic clone may have gone undetected. Several patients had a dominant TCR clone burden greater than the STAT3 mutant burden, which suggests that the STAT3 mutation arose secondarily within a clone that had already expanded. In 6 of 18 patients, TCR clonotype switching occurred after therapy, and every newly emerging clone was STAT3 wild type. At least one immunodominant TCRbeta clonotype was identified in every T-LGLL patient, and multiple immunodominant subclonotypes were identified in about half of the T-LGLL patients.

CDR1 and CDR2 were assigned from the germline V gene as SGHRS and YFSETQ. Trimming leaves V shorter by 4 bases and J shorter by 4 bases, with the junction holding 9 bases beyond the gene matches. The CDR3 covers 15 residues, taking in both the cysteine and the phenylalanine. Only CDR3 DNA remains: 45 bases, in frame from the first base. TCRbeta libraries were sequenced on an Illumina MiSeq, averaging around 38,000 productive templates per sample. TCRbeta CDR3 libraries were generated with the immunoSEQ assay using multiplex PCR amplification. Per the source publication's procedure: Repertoire diversity was calculated as previously defined, and values close to 0 indicated extremely monoclonal samples. In its TCRdb copy, this immuneACCESS table keeps in-frame sequences only and misses some clones. Where compared with another copy, unresolved V genes explain less than half of these, and the others have no known cause. The V and J calls and clone size were taken over from that table, and D and trimming were inferred from the DNA. This sample holds over 25,000 clones; 70% to 80% were observed only once. The ten largest clonotypes hold around 30% of the sample.

The sequence was obtained from a woman in her fifties or sixties with T-cell large granular lymphocyte leukemia. Some clones in this sample may be carry-over from other donors' samples. The age is the age at diagnosis. The chain employs TRBV5-1 and TRBJ2-5; 8 bases in the junction line up with TRBD2. Sequenced input: peripheral blood mononuclear cells. For the CDR3, the sequence is CASSPKITSGETQYF. The bases are TGCGCCAGCAGCCCTAAGATTACTAGCGGAGAGACCCAGTACTTC.